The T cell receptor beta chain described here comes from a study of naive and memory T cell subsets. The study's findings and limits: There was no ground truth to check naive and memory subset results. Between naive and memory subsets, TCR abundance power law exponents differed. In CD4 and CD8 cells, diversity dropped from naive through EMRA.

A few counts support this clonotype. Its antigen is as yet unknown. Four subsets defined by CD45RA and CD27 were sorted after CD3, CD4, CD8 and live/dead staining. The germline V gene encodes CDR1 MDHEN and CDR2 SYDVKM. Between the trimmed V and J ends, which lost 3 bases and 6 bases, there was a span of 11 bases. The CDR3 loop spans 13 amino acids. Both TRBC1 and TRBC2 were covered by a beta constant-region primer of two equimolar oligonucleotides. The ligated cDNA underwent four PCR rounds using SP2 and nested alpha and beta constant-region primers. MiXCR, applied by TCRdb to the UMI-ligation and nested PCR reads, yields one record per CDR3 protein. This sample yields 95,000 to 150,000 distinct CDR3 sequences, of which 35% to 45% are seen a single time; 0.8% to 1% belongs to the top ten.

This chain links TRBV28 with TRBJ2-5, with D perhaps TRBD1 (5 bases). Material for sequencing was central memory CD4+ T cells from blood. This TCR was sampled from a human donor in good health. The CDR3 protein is CASSLGRVKTQYF. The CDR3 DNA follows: TGTGCCAGCAGTTTGGGCAGGGTAAAGACCCAGTACTTC.